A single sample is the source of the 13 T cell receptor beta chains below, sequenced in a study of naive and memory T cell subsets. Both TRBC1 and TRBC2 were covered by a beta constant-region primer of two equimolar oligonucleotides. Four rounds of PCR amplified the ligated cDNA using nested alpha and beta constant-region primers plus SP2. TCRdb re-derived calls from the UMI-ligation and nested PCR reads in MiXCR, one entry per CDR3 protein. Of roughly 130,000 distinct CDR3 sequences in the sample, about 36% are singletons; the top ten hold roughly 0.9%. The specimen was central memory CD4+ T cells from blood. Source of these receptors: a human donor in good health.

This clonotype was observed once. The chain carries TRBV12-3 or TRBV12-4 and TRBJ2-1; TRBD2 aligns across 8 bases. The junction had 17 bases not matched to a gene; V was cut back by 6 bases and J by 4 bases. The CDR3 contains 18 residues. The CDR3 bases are TGTGCCAGCAGCCCGGGACTAGTCGTATCCAAAGGGTACAATGAGCAGTTCTTC. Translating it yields CASSPGLVVSKGYNEQFF.

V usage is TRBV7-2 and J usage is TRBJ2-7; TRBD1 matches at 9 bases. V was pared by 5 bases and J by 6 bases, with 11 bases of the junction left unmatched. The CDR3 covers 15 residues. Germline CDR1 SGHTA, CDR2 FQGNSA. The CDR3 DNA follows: TGTGCCAGCAGCAGAAGAAGGACAGGGGAGACCGAGCAGTACTTC. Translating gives CASSRRRTGETEQYF.

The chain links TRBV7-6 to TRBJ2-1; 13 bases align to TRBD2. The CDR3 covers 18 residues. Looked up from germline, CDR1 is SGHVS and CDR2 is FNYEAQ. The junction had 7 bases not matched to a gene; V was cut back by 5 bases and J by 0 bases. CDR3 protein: CASSRGTSGTTSYNEQFF. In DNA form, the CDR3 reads TGTGCCAGCAGCCGCGGGACTAGCGGGACTACCTCCTACAATGAGCAGTTCTTC.

The CDR3 sequence is CASSVVQGFEAFF. CDR3 DNA sequence: TGTGCCAGCAGCGTAGTACAGGGCTTTGAAGCTTTCTTT. The chain recombines TRBV9 with TRBJ1-1; D is possibly TRBD1 (6 bases). The CDR3 sequence is 13 residues long. Germline CDR1 is SGDLS and CDR2 is YYNGEE. Trimming stripped 0 bases from V and 7 bases from J, with 10 bases between.

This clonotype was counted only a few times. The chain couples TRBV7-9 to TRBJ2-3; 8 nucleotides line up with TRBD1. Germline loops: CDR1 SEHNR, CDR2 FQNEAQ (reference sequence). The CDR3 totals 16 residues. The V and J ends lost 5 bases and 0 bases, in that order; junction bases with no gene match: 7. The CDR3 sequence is CASSRQGTSSTDTQYF. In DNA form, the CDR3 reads TGTGCCAGCAGCCGACAGGGGACGAGCAGCACAGATACGCAGTATTTT.

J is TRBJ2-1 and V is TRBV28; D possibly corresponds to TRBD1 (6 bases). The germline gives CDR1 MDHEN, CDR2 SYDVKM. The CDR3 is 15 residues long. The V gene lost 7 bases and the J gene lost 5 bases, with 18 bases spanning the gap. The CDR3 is CASIKRGTKNNEQFF. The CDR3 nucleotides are TGTGCCAGCATTAAGAGGGGGACAAAAAACAATGAGCAGTTCTTC.

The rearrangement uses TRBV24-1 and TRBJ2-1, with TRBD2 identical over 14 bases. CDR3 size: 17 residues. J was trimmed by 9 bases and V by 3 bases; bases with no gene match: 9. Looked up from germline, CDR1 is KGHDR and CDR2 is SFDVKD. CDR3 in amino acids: CATSDHGTSGSLGEQFF. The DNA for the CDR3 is TGTGCCACCAGTGATCATGGGACTAGCGGGAGTTTGGGTGAGCAGTTCTTC.

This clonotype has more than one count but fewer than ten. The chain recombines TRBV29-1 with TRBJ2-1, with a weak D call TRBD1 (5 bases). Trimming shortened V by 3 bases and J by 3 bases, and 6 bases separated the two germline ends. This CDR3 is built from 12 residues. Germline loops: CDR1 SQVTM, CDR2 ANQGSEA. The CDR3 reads CSVDRDYNEQFF. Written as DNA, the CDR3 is TGCAGCGTTGACAGGGACTACAATGAGCAGTTCTTC.

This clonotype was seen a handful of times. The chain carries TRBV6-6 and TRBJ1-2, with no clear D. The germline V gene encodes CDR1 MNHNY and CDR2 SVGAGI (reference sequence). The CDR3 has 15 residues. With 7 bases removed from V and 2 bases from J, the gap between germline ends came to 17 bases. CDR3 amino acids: CASTQSGRTNYGYTF. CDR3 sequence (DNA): TGTGCCAGCACCCAAAGTGGGCGGACCAACTATGGCTACACCTTC.

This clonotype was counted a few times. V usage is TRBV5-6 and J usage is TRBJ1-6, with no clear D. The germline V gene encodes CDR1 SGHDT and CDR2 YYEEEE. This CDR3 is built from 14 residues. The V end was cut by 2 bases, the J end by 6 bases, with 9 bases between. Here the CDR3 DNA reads TGTGCCAGCAGCTTACCGAATGCTAATTCACCCCTCCACTTT. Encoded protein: CASSLPNANSPLHF. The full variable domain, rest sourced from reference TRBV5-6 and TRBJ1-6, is DAGVTQSPTHLIKTRGQQVTLRCSPKSGHDTVSWYQQALGQGPQFIFQYYEEEERQRGNFPDRFSGHQFPNYSSELNVNALLLGDSALYLCASSLPNANSPLHFGNGTRLTVT.

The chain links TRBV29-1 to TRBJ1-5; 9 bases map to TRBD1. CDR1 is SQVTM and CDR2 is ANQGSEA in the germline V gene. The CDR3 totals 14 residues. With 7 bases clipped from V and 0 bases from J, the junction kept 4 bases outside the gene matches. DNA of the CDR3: TGCAGCGCCTGGACAGGGGTTAGCAATCAGCCCCAGCATTTT. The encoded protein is CSAWTGVSNQPQHF. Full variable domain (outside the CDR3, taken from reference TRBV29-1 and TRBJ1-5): SAVISQKPSRDICQRGTSLTIQCQVDSQVTMMFWYRQQPGQSLTLIATANQGSEATYESGFVIDKFPISRPNLTFSTLTVSNMSPEDSSIYLCSAWTGVSNQPQHFGDGTRLSIL.

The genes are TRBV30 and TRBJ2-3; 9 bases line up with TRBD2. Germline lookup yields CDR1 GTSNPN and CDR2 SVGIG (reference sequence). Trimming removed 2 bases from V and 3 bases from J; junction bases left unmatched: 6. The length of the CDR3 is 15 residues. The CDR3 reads CAWSLLAGVTDTQYF. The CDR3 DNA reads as TGTGCCTGGAGTCTTTTAGCGGGAGTGACAGATACGCAGTATTTT.

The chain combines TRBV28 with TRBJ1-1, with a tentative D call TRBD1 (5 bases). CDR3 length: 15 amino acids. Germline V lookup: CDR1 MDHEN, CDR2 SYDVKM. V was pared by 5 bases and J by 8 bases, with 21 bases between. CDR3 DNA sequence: TGTGCCAGCAGTCCCGGAGGGGCGCTCCGGTCGGAAGCTTTCTTT. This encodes CASSPGGALRSEAFF. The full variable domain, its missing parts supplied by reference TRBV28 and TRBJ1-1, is DVKVTQSSRYLVKRTGEKVFLECVQDMDHENMFWYRQDPGLGLRLIYFSYDVKMKEKGDIPEGYSVSREKKERFSLILESASTNQTSMYLCASSPGGALRSEAFFGQGTRLTVV.